A single sample gave rise to the 30 T cell receptor beta chains below, sequenced in a study of regulatory T cells in long-lasting Graves disease. Arm-PCR of CDR3 regions with iRepertoire HTBI primers generated TCR beta libraries. TCRdb itself ran the multiplex PCR reads through MiXCR, one entry per CDR3 protein. This sample has about 620,000 distinct CDR3 sequences, with approximately 15% found just once. Time point defined: newly diagnosed GD, antithyroid drugs for less than 3 months. Preparation of the TCR library used RNA extracted from PBMCs. The data were also submitted as part of a second study, on T cells in Graves' hyperthyroidism and ophthalmopathy.

The sequencing used peripheral blood mononuclear cells (PBMCs), collected at new diagnosis, from a patient treated with antithyroid drugs. These receptor sequences come from a woman in her twenties or thirties with Graves disease.

In this sample, this clonotype turned up a few times. This chain joins TRBV24-1 and TRBJ1-5; 9 bases match TRBD1. The CDR3 covers 17 residues. Germline V lookup: CDR1 KGHDR, CDR2 SFDVKD. V lost 3 bases, J lost 5 bases, and 10 bases stayed unmatched. The DNA for the CDR3 is TGTGCCACCAGTGATAGTGGGACAGGGAATGAAGATCAGCCCCAGCATTTT. Residues: CATSDSGTGNEDQPQHF.

The J gene is TRBJ2-7, the V gene TRBV18, with D possibly being TRBD1 (6 bases). V lost 4 bases and J 5 bases, leaving 21 bases between the germline ends. Per germline, CDR1 KGHSH and CDR2 LQKENI. The CDR3 covers 16 residues. CDR3 residues: CASSLAGAQRGDEQYF. CDR3 sequence (DNA): TGTGCCAGCTCACTAGCAGGGGCGCAAAGGGGAGACGAGCAGTACTTC.

This clonotype has a handful of counts. The rearrangement links TRBV6-1 to TRBJ1-6; TRBD1 might be the D (6 bases). Germline-derived CDR1 and CDR2 are MNHNS and SASEGT. Trimming shortened V by 6 bases and J by 9 bases, and 15 bases separated the two germline ends. This CDR3 contains 14 residues. In DNA, the CDR3 is TGTGCCAGCAGCCTCGTCAGGGGTGGTTCACCCCTCCACTTT. Translating gives CASSLVRGGSPLHF.

This clonotype was counted a single time. The J gene is TRBJ1-6, the V gene TRBV4-1; D gene uncertain. There are 17 residues in the CDR3. From germline, CDR1 is MGHRA and CDR2 YSYEKL. V was trimmed by 4 bases and J by 7 bases, leaving 20 bases between them. CDR3 in amino acids: CASSPRPPDSANSPLHF. The CDR3 bases are TGCGCCAGCAGCCCTCGCCCCCCGGACTCCGCGAATTCACCCCTCCACTTT.

This clonotype has a handful of counts. The gene calls are TRBV27 and TRBJ2-2; 9 positions agree with TRBD2. With V trimmed by 4 bases and J by 6 bases, 18 bases remained unmatched. The germline gives CDR1 MNHEY, CDR2 SMNVEV (reference sequence). The CDR3 extends over 19 amino acids. CDR3 in DNA: TGTGCCAGCAGTTCGACCACCAGTCAGCTAGCGGGACACCCCGGGGAGCTGTTTTTT. Its translation is CASSSTTSQLAGHPGELFF.

The table lists this clonotype with many counts. The chain recombines TRBV28 with TRBJ1-4, with 7 bases that match TRBD1. In germline, CDR1 is MDHEN, CDR2 SYDVKM. The CDR3 runs to 14 residues. V gave up 5 bases and J gave up 8 bases; unmatched junction bases: 8. The CDR3 region has the DNA TGTGCCAGCAGTACTGACAGGGAGGTGGAAAAACTGTTTTTT. Protein product: CASSTDREVEKLFF.

This clonotype was detected many times. The rearrangement links TRBV12-3 or TRBV12-4 to TRBJ2-3; D may be TRBD1 or TRBD2 (5 bases each). The CDR3 totals 11 residues. Deletions cut 8 bases from V and 7 bases from J, with 10 bases between. CDR3: CASGTAYTQYF. CDR3 in DNA: TGTGCCAGCGGGACGGCTTATACGCAGTATTTT.

J is TRBJ2-7 and V is TRBV27; perhaps D is TRBD1 or TRBD2 (6 bases each). Trimming removed 3 bases from V and 2 bases from J, with 17 bases in between. The germline V gene has CDR1 MNHEY and CDR2 SMNVEV (reference sequence). The CDR3 has 16 amino acids. CDR3 sequence reads: CASSFSAGGQTYEQYF. Written as DNA, the CDR3 is TGTGCCAGCAGTTTCTCCGCCGGGGGCCAGACCTACGAGCAGTACTTC.

About this clonotype itself: One junction end disagrees with the germline gene, perhaps due to a read error. The chain links TRBV5-1 to TRBJ2-7; 7 nucleotides match TRBD2. In germline, CDR1 is SGHRS, CDR2 YFSETQ. This CDR3 has 16 amino acids. The CDR3 here is CASSQGPSGMGYGQYF. In nucleotides, the CDR3 is TGCGCCAGCAGCCAGGGCCCTAGCGGTATGGGCTACGGGCAGTACTTC.

This clonotype showed up just a few times. The chain has TRBV20-1 and TRBJ1-1; maybe TRBD1 (5 bases). V lost 5 bases and J lost 3, with 16 bases in between. The CDR3 length is 14 residues. The germline gives CDR1 DFQATT, CDR2 SNEGSKA (reference sequence). The CDR3 nucleotides read TGCAGTGCTGGCCCGGCAGGGATGTACACTGAAGCTTTCTTT. Protein sequence: CSAGPAGMYTEAFF.

V usage is TRBV7-3 and J usage is TRBJ2-2; maybe TRBD1 (6 bases). The germline CDR1 and CDR2 sequences are SGHTA and FQGTGA. The CDR3 spans 15 residues. Trimming cost V 2 bases and J 4 bases, with 11 bases left between them. CDR3: CASSLGGHTTGELFF. The DNA of the CDR3 is TGTGCCAGCAGCTTAGGGGGACACACCACCGGGGAGCTGTTTTTT.

The chain recombines TRBV3-1 with TRBJ2-5, with 9 bases aligning to TRBD2. The CDR3 has 14 amino acids. The germline gives CDR1 LGHDT, CDR2 YNNKEL (reference sequence). The V segment lost 7 bases and the J segment 3 bases; nucleotides outside the gene matches: 6. The CDR3 nucleotides read TGTGCCAGCACCCGAGCGGGAGGAGAAGAGACCCAGTACTTC. Translated, it gives CASTRAGGEETQYF.

V is TRBV19 and J is TRBJ1-6; D may be TRBD1 (5 bases). V was cut by 8 bases and J by 6 bases, with 17 bases left in between. This CDR3 has 15 residues. Germline CDR1 is LNHDA and CDR2 is SQIVND (reference sequence). CDR3 bases: TGTGCCAGTCGCCCTGTAGGGACGGGTAATTCACCCCTCCACTTT. Protein sequence: CASRPVGTGNSPLHF.

The chain recombines TRBV6-2 or TRBV6-3 with TRBJ2-3, with 7 bases lining up with TRBD2. Germline V gene lookup returns CDR1 MNHEY and CDR2 SVGEGT. CDR3 length equals 17 residues. V shed 2 bases and J 3 bases; nucleotides not matched to a gene: 11. CDR3 DNA sequence: TGTGCCAGCAGTTACCCGGTTTTTGCGGGAGTTACAGATACGCAGTATTTT. Its protein product is CASSYPVFAGVTDTQYF.

To note about this clonotype: With a much larger clone just one base away, this may be a read error. The chain combines TRBV27 with TRBJ2-7; the D gene is possibly TRBD1 (6 bases). Germline CDR1 and CDR2: MNHEY and SMNVEV (reference sequence). This CDR3 is built from 14 residues. V lost 6 bases and J lost 2, with 14 bases in between. CDR3 DNA sequence: TGTGCCAGCAGGGAACAGGGTGGGCCCTACGAGCAGTACTTC. Its protein is CASREQGGPYEQYF.

This clonotype occurred many times. The chain combines TRBV7-9 with TRBJ1-1, with D perhaps matching TRBD1 (5 bases). Germline V lookup: CDR1 SEHNR, CDR2 FQNEAQ (reference sequence). V lost 3 bases to trimming and J lost 5 bases, with 10 bases between them. CDR3 length: 13 amino acids. CDR3 loop: CASSFEGRTEAFF. CDR3 in DNA: TGTGCCAGCAGCTTTGAGGGGCGGACTGAAGCTTTCTTT.

This clonotype was counted ten times or more. The rearrangement joins TRBV28 to TRBJ1-2; possible D gene TRBD1, 5 bases. The length of the CDR3 is 13 residues. Trimming took off 7 bases at V and 6 bases at J, with 15 bases between the two ends. Germline V lookup: CDR1 MDHEN, CDR2 SYDVKM. CDR3 DNA: TGTGCCAGCATATCCGGGACGTTGAATGGCTACACCTTC. It codes for CASISGTLNGYTF.

This clonotype was seen a handful of times. This chain connects TRBV20-1 to TRBJ1-6; 10 positions match TRBD1. The CDR3 has 13 residues. Germline CDR1 DFQATT, CDR2 SNEGSKA (reference sequence). The V segment lost 7 bases and the J segment 7 bases; nucleotides outside the gene matches: 4. The CDR3 loop reads CSGLGQGNSPLHF. CDR3 sequence (DNA): TGCAGTGGTTTGGGACAGGGGAATTCACCCCTCCACTTT.

The chain has TRBV7-9 and TRBJ2-5; D may correspond to TRBD1 or TRBD2 (5 bases each). In germline, CDR1 is SEHNR, CDR2 FQNEAQ (reference sequence). The CDR3 extends over 15 amino acids. V was cut by 4 bases and J by 3 bases, with 15 bases left in between. DNA for the CDR3: TGTGCCAGCAGCTCATACCGGGACGCCAAAGAGACCCAGTACTTC. It translates to CASSSYRDAKETQYF.

This clonotype was picked up many times. The CDR3 DNA follows: TGTGCCAGCGGGACTGCTCTCTCCTACAATGAGCAGTTCTTC. Translating it yields CASGTALSYNEQFF. This chain joins TRBV27 and TRBJ2-1, with a possible D match to TRBD2 (6 bases). The germline V gene encodes CDR1 MNHEY and CDR2 SMNVEV (reference sequence). The germline V and J ends were trimmed by 8 bases and 0 bases, with 11 bases remaining between them. CDR3 length equals 14 residues.

The sample holds many counts of this clonotype. The chain has TRBV2 and TRBJ2-7; D gene ambiguous. CDR1 SNHLY and CDR2 FYNNEI come from the germline V gene. V gave up 7 bases and J gave up 3 bases, with 4 bases separating them. This CDR3 region has 10 residues. The CDR3 here is CASKGYEQYF. The CDR3 DNA sequence: TGTGCCAGCAAGGGCTACGAGCAGTACTTC.

This clonotype was seen a handful of times. V and J are TRBV5-1 and TRBJ1-6; weak D call: TRBD1 (6 bases). The CDR3 has 16 amino acids. V lost 0 bases and J 7 bases, leaving 14 bases between the germline ends. Germline V CDR1 and CDR2: SGHRS, YFSETQ. The CDR3: CASSLGSGGLNSPLHF. The CDR3 region has the DNA TGCGCCAGCAGCTTGGGGTCCGGGGGCCTGAATTCACCCCTCCACTTT.

The chain employs TRBV7-9 and TRBJ2-3; D is uncertain. Germline CDR1 reads SEHNR; CDR2 reads FQNEAQ (reference sequence). V was pared by 5 bases and J by 4 bases, with 25 bases between. The CDR3 consists of 18 residues. CDR3 amino acids: CASSPPGGPLFGPDTQYF. The CDR3, as DNA: TGTGCCAGCAGCCCACCAGGTGGACCCCTTTTTGGGCCAGATACGCAGTATTTT.

The chain joins TRBV12-3 or TRBV12-4 to TRBJ1-3; unclear D gene. The CDR3 covers 17 residues. Trimming cost V 8 bases and J 3 bases, with 23 bases left between them. The CDR3 sequence: CASSNPAPAGDGNTIYF. The DNA for the CDR3 is TGTGCCAGCTCAAATCCAGCCCCGGCCGGGGATGGAAACACCATATATTTT.

This chain links TRBV7-9 with TRBJ2-1; 10 bases fit TRBD1. This CDR3 comprises 14 residues. V gave up 5 bases and J gave up 8 bases; unmatched junction bases: 6. The germline V gene encodes CDR1 SEHNR and CDR2 FQNEAQ (reference sequence). The CDR3: CASSDRGRVDEQFF. The CDR3 DNA is TGTGCCAGCAGCGACAGGGGGCGCGTCGATGAGCAGTTCTTC.

This clonotype has a handful of counts. The chain uses TRBV28 and TRBJ2-7; 11 bases map to TRBD2. CDR1 and CDR2 (germline): MDHEN, SYDVKM. The CDR3 has 14 amino acids. The trim removed 7 bases at V and 4 bases at J, leaving 6 bases unmatched. CDR3: CASIPGLAGYEQYF. The CDR3 bases are TGTGCCAGCATCCCAGGACTAGCGGGTTACGAGCAGTACTTC.

The chain uses TRBV25-1 and TRBJ2-7; D unresolved. Germline V gives CDR1 MGHDK, CDR2 SYGVNS. The V and J ends lost 4 bases and 5 bases respectively, with 15 bases between them. The CDR3 covers 14 residues. The CDR3 bases are TGTGCCAGCAGTGGAAGGGTAAAACCCCACGAGCAGTACTTC. It specifies CASSGRVKPHEQYF.

This clonotype has ten or more counts. The rearrangement joins TRBV28 to TRBJ1-2; 7 positions match TRBD1. Looked up from germline, CDR1 is MDHEN and CDR2 is SYDVKM. V lost 7 bases, J lost 4 bases, and 9 bases stayed unmatched. The CDR3 consists of 14 residues. DNA for the CDR3: TGTGCCAGCAAGAGGCCAGGGGGAGGCTATGGCTACACCTTC. This encodes CASKRPGGGYGYTF.

The sample holds a few counts of this clonotype. The chain couples TRBV28 to TRBJ2-3; TRBD1 aligns across 7 bases. J was trimmed by 2 bases and V by 4 bases; bases with no gene match: 9. Germline CDR1 and CDR2: MDHEN and SYDVKM. The CDR3 sequence is 16 residues long. This CDR3 is CASSWGPGQNTDTQYF. DNA for the CDR3: TGTGCCAGCAGTTGGGGTCCGGGACAGAACACAGATACGCAGTATTTT.

J is TRBJ2-7 and V is TRBV19; perhaps TRBD1 as D (7 bases). CDR3 length equals 14 residues. The V gene lost 7 bases and the J gene lost 1 base, with 14 bases spanning the gap. CDR1 and CDR2 from the germline V gene are LNHDA and SQIVND (reference sequence). CDR3 residues: CASKEGQPSYEQYF. CDR3 nucleotides: TGTGCCAGTAAGGAGGGACAGCCGTCCTACGAGCAGTACTTC. The complete variable domain, with remaining parts taken from reference TRBV19 and TRBJ2-7, reads DGGITQSPKYLFRKEGQNVTLSCEQNLNHDAMYWYRQDPGQGLRLIYYSQIVNDFQKGDIAEGYSVSREKKESFPLTVTSAQKNPTAFYLCASKEGQPSYEQYFGPGTRLTVT.